Presented here are 15 T cell receptor beta chains from one specimen sequenced in a study of OX40 agonist ivuxolimab in advanced cancers. The assay was immunoSEQ multiplex PCR, and TCRdb's table has in-frame clones only and misses some. The top ten clones hold around 0.34% of a sample with about 95,000 clones, 89% of them seen once. The sample consisted of CD4+ or CD8+ T cells sorted from blood, taken in a trial of the OX40 agonist ivuxolimab. The receptors originated from an adult with an advanced solid tumor such as melanoma, head and neck, liver or kidney cancer.

V is TRBV29-1 and J is TRBJ2-7; D is unresolved. The CDR3 contains 11 residues. The ends were cut back, 4 bases at V and 7 bases at J, with 11 bases in the middle. Germline lookup yields CDR1 SQVTM and CDR2 ANQGSEA. The CDR3 sequence is CSVGQAHEQYF. Written as DNA, the CDR3 is TGCAGCGTTGGTCAGGCTCATGAGCAGTACTTC.

This clone has a single count. The gene calls are TRBV6-5 and TRBJ2-5, with D unresolved. V lost 0 bases, J lost 4 bases, and 15 bases lay in between. The germline gives CDR1 MNHEY, CDR2 SVGAGI. The CDR3 runs to 16 residues. CDR3 coding DNA: TGTGCCAGCAGTTACTCCTACACCCTATCGAGAGAGACCCAGTACTTC. Translating it yields CASSYSYTLSRETQYF.

This chain links TRBV19 with TRBJ1-2; 8 positions agree with TRBD1. Germline CDR1 reads LNHDA; CDR2 reads SQIVND (reference sequence). V was clipped by 5 bases and J by 4 bases; unmatched bases: 9. This CDR3 is 15 amino acids long. The CDR3 sequence: CASSPRGPRGYGYTF. In DNA, the CDR3 is TGTGCCAGTAGTCCCAGGGGGCCCCGCGGCTATGGCTACACCTTC.

The V and J genes are TRBV7-2 and TRBJ2-1, with TRBD1 as a possible D gene (6 bases). The V gene's germline CDR1 is SGHTA and CDR2 FQGNSA. V dropped 2 bases and J dropped 5 bases, with 13 bases sitting between them. This CDR3 spans 15 amino acids. The CDR3 DNA sequence: TGTGCCAGCAGCTTACCGATTCGACAGGACAATGAGCAGTTCTTC. Translation: CASSLPIRQDNEQFF.

The gene calls are TRBV11-2 and TRBJ2-6; D possibly matches TRBD1 or TRBD2 (5 bases each). The CDR3 runs to 18 residues. Germline-derived CDR1 and CDR2 are SGHAT and FQNNGV. The V and J ends lost 5 bases and 2 bases respectively, with 19 bases between them. The CDR3 DNA follows: TGTGCCAGCAGCGATCGGGTTTGGGGGAATCCTGGGGCCAACGTCCTGACTTTC. Its translation is CASSDRVWGNPGANVLTF.

This clone was observed a few times. The chain carries TRBV9 and TRBJ2-1; 12 bases are shared with TRBD2. Germline V gives CDR1 SGDLS, CDR2 YYNGEE. This CDR3 has 16 residues. The J segment lost 9 bases and the V segment lost 0 bases, leaving 7 bases of the junction unmatched. This CDR3 reads CASSVGPSGRASEQFF. The DNA for the CDR3 is TGTGCCAGCAGCGTAGGCCCTAGCGGGAGGGCTAGTGAGCAGTTCTTC. The whole variable domain, filled in from reference TRBV9 and TRBJ2-1, reads DSGVTQTPKHLITATGQRVTLRCSPRSGDLSVYWYQQSLDQGLQFLIQYYNGEERAKGNILERFSAQQFPDLHSELNLSSLELGDSALYFCASSVGPSGRASEQFFGPGTRLTVL.

In DNA, the CDR3 is TGTGCCAGTACGCGTAGGACAGGGGGCGAGGCAGGCTACGAGCAGTACTTC. Amino acids: CASTRRTGGEAGYEQYF. The V and J genes are TRBV19 and TRBJ2-7; 11 bases agree with TRBD1. The CDR3 runs to 17 residues. The V gene end was trimmed by 7 bases and the J gene end by 3 bases; junction bases not matched to a gene: 14. Looked up from germline, CDR1 is LNHDA and CDR2 is SQIVND (reference sequence).

The rearrangement links TRBV30 to TRBJ1-1; the D gene is possibly TRBD1 (6 bases). This CDR3 has 13 residues. V was cut by 3 bases and J by 1 base, with 9 bases left in between. Germline values: CDR1 GTSNPN, CDR2 SVGIG (reference sequence). CDR3 region: CAWSGTPNTEAFF. The CDR3 bases are TGTGCCTGGAGCGGGACACCGAACACTGAAGCTTTCTTT.

The V and J genes are TRBV6-5 and TRBJ2-7; TRBD1 matches 7 bases. The CDR3 spans 13 residues. J was trimmed by 3 bases and V by 6 bases; bases with no gene match: 5. Germline V lookup: CDR1 MNHEY, CDR2 SVGAGI. CDR3 amino acids: CASRTAGGYEQYF. In DNA, the CDR3 is TGTGCCAGCAGGACTGCAGGGGGCTACGAGCAGTACTTC.

CDR3 loop: CASCGTANYGYTF. The CDR3 DNA reads as TGTGCCAGTTGTGGGACAGCTAACTATGGCTACACCTTC. The chain combines TRBV19 with TRBJ1-2; the match to TRBD1 covers 7 bases. Germline CDR1 is LNHDA and CDR2 is SQIVND (reference sequence). The trim removed 8 bases at V and 0 bases at J, leaving 3 bases unmatched. This CDR3 contains 13 residues.

This clone was detected only a few times. Mismatch with germline at one junction end may stem from a read error. The gene calls are TRBV6-5 and TRBJ1-1; TRBD1 agrees at 7 bases. The CDR3 length is 16 residues. The germline gives CDR1 MNHEY, CDR2 SVGAGI. The CDR3 reads CASSSGNRGMKTEAFF. The DNA for the CDR3 is TGTGCCAGCAGTTCCGGTAACAGGGGTATGAAGACTGAAGCTTTCTTT.

Only a few counts were recorded for this clone. V and J are TRBV2 and TRBJ1-2; 9 bases agree with TRBD1. V lost 4 bases to trimming and J lost 0 bases; unmatched junction nucleotides: 3. The length of the CDR3 is 15 residues. Germline V gene lookup returns CDR1 SNHLY and CDR2 FYNNEI. CDR3 sequence (DNA): TGTGCCAGCAGTGTCCGACAGGGGGCTAACTATGGCTACACCTTC. Translated: CASSVRQGANYGYTF. Full variable domain (remainder filled in from reference TRBV2 and TRBJ1-2): EPEVTQTPSHQVTQMGQEVILRCVPISNHLYFYWYRQILGQKVEFLVSFYNNEISEKSEIFDDQFSVERPDGSNFTLKIRSTKLEDSAMYFCASSVRQGANYGYTFGSGTRLTVV.

The chain joins TRBV18 to TRBJ1-4, with 9 bases that match TRBD1. The CDR3 length is 16 residues. Germline trimming cut 6 bases from V and 4 bases from J; bases unmatched to any gene: 9. The germline V gene has CDR1 KGHSH and CDR2 LQKENI. In DNA, the CDR3 is TGTGCCAGCTCGCAATCCAGACAGGGGGGTAATGAAAAACTGTTTTTT. Amino acids: CASSQSRQGGNEKLFF.

This chain uses TRBV28 with TRBJ2-7; D possibly corresponds to TRBD2 (5 bases). The length of the CDR3 is 16 residues. The germline gives CDR1 MDHEN, CDR2 SYDVKM. V was trimmed by 5 bases and J by 3 bases, leaving 20 bases between them. The DNA for the CDR3 is TGTGCCAGCAGTCCCCCTTTCCGGGAATTCGGCTACGAGCAGTACTTC. This encodes CASSPPFREFGYEQYF.

The chain has TRBV4-3 and TRBJ1-5; 7 bases fit TRBD1. Unmatched junction bases numbered 5, after V lost 2 bases and J lost 4 bases. Germline CDR1 and CDR2: LGHNA and YSLEER. The CDR3 is made up of 15 amino acids. CDR3 in DNA: TGCGCCAGCAGCCAAACACAGGGGAATAATCAGCCCCAGCATTTT. This sequence encodes CASSQTQGNNQPQHF.